This is a list of T cell receptor beta chains from one sample in a study of cytomegalovirus exposure and HLA in healthy donors. TCRdb's table, derived via immunoSEQ multiplex PCR, lists solely in-frame clones and lacks some. The repertoire holds about 150,000 clones, with roughly 89% as singletons. Material for sequencing was PBMCs. These receptors originate from a man aged 18 to 30 in good health and CMV-seropositive. CDR3s leave out the opening cysteine and the closing phenylalanine or tryptophan. For some rows the clone size is stated as once, few or many, or as a class when expanded; others skip it.

j_gene	v_gene	abundance	CDR3aa
TRBJ1-2	TRBV9	-	ASSIRQGDGYT
TRBJ2-1	TRBV2	-	ASSERRTSGNNEQF
TRBJ2-5	TRBV6-1	once	ASSGSSSETQY
TRBJ1-2	TRBV28	-	ASSSSGDYGYT
TRBJ1-4	TRBV9	-	ASSVRGEDEKLF
TRBJ2-7	TRBV9	once	ASTLGSEMDEQY
TRBJ1-2	TRBV9	-	ASSSYGGVYGYT
TRBJ1-2	TRBV11-2	-	ASSSPRQGLGSGYT
TRBJ1-1	TRBV30	-	AWSHGQGGTEAF
TRBJ1-6	TRBV5-6	-	ASSLIQGRSPLH
TRBJ2-3	TRBV6-1	few	ASSEGSGGVDTQY
TRBJ1-6	TRBV27	-	ASSSRGSYNSPLH
TRBJ2-7	TRBV5-1	-	ASSPHLQGYEQY
TRBJ1-2	TRBV30	few	AWSVAGGNYGYT
TRBJ1-1	TRBV27	-	ASSLKRGMNTEAF
TRBJ2-1	TRBV5-1	-	ASSSRRLAGGRGNEQF
TRBJ2-3	TRBV5-1	few	ASSLAGDLQDTQY
TRBJ2-3	TRBV18	-	ASSLTTLGSHTSTDTQY
TRBJ1-5	TRBV19	-	ASKGQGYQPQH
TRBJ1-1	TRBV7-8	-	ASLAMAEAF
TRBJ2-2	TRBV2	-	ASSDLLAGITGELF
TRBJ2-2	TRBV4-1	-	ASSQGLAVSGELF
TRBJ2-7	TRBV29-1	-	SVGPDGGYEQY
TRBJ2-5	TRBV10-2	-	ASSESGQQY
TRBJ2-1	TRBV2	-	AIWTSGYNEQF
TRBJ1-1	TRBV18	-	ASSPGGQGPT
TRBJ2-3	TRBV9	-	ASSVSSGATDTQY
TRBJ1-5	TRBV6-6	-	ASRTGQATNQPQH
TRBJ1-1	TRBV10-2	-	ASTPSGGYTEAF
TRBJ2-7	TRBV27	-	ASSPRQRYEQY
TRBJ2-2	TRBV19	-	ASSIRGTANTGELF
TRBJ2-1	TRBV2	-	ASRGSSGSNNEQF
TRBJ2-3	TRBV5-8	-	ASSWAPSSTDTQY
TRBJ1-2	TRBV30	-	AGEGRNGYT
TRBJ2-3	TRBV2	once	ASPSGVNTDTQY
TRBJ1-1	TRBV4-1	-	ATARLRNTEAF
TRBJ2-7	TRBV19	-	ASSSVGGTSATYEQY
TRBJ2-3	TRBV9	-	ASSVGTSAYTDTQY
TRBJ1-5	TRBV2	-	ASSAQGVFSSNQPQH
TRBJ2-6	TRBV5-4	-	ASSLEQGALRANVLT
TRBJ2-5	TRBV28	-	ASKTDPTETQY
TRBJ2-1	TRBV6-5	few	ASRRLAGGEDEQF
TRBJ1-2	TRBV5-6	-	ASSPGADRDNYGYT
TRBJ2-2	TRBV28	-	ASSGGQGTGELF
TRBJ1-5	TRBV7-9	-	ASSPDRGDQPQH
TRBJ2-1	TRBV11-3	few	ASSLDGRAGVDEQF
TRBJ1-5	TRBV5-6	-	ASSSSGTGLDQPQH
TRBJ2-7	TRBV19	-	ASNTGLSYEQY
TRBJ2-7	TRBV27	-	ASSRPGLAYEQY
TRBJ2-7	TRBV4-1	once	ASSQDFQGLYEQY
TRBJ1-1	TRBV6-1	-	ASTQDRGRQAF